A single sample gave rise to the 21 T cell receptor beta chains below, sequenced in a study of blood T cells in healthy people across ages. Primers used in a second PCR of about 6 to 12 cycles were a sample-barcoded 5' primer and a J-beta primer mix. TCRdb fed the 5' RACE reads into MiXCR, producing one record per CDR3 protein. The table lists hundreds of thousands of distinct CDR3 sequences, 21% of them singletons. The sample comprised blood. The receptors originated from a man between 65 and 85 years old in good health.

In regard to this clonotype: The junction does not match germline at one end; this may be a read error. The rearrangement uses TRBV4-2 and TRBJ2-1, with D tentatively TRBD1 (6 bases). CDR3 length equals 14 residues. Germline loops: CDR1 LGHNA, CDR2 YNFKEQ. Here the CDR3 reads CASSQDGAHGTNIF. The CDR3 DNA is TGTGCCAGCAGCCAAGACGGGGCCCATGGGACAAACATCTTC.

The rearrangement links TRBV5-1 to TRBJ1-6, with unresolved D. CDR3 length: 14 residues. In germline, CDR1 is SGHRS, CDR2 YFSETQ. Trimming took 4 bases from V and 8 from J, leaving 13 bases between them. Written as DNA, the CDR3 is TGCGCCAGCAGCCGAGCCAAGGAGGATTCACCCCTCCACTTT. Protein product: CASSRAKEDSPLHF.

A remark on this clonotype: Relative to the germline gene, one junction end is altered; a read error may explain this. The rearrangement joins TRBV9 to TRBJ1-5; no firm D call. CDR3 size: 14 residues. From germline, CDR1 is SGDLS and CDR2 YYNGEE. The CDR3 DNA sequence: TGTGCCAACAGCGTCACCCCTTCGGAACAGCCCCAGCATTTT. It encodes CANSVTPSEQPQHF.

The chain carries TRBV20-1 and TRBJ2-5, with 8 bases that match TRBD2. CDR3 length: 15 amino acids. J gave up 5 bases and V 3 bases, and 11 bases lay outside the gene matches. From germline, CDR1 is DFQATT and CDR2 SNEGSKA (reference sequence). CDR3 residues: CSASFQRGNTETQYF. As DNA, the CDR3 is TGCAGTGCTAGTTTCCAGCGGGGGAATACTGAGACCCAGTACTTC.

The J gene is TRBJ2-5, the V gene TRBV4-3; no firm D call. Gene TRBJ2-7 matches the end of the DNA better, so the J call may be wrong. Germline loops: CDR1 LGHNA, CDR2 YSLEER. There are 15 residues in the CDR3. CDR3 nucleotides: TGCGCCAGCAGCCAAGATCTGGCGCAGACTTACGAGCAGTACTTC. It encodes CASSQDLAQTYEQYF.

In this sample, this clonotype turned up a few times. J is TRBJ2-3 and V is TRBV28, with 9 bases matching TRBD2. CDR3 length: 14 residues. From germline, CDR1 is MDHEN and CDR2 SYDVKM. J was trimmed by 5 bases and V by 2 bases; bases with no gene match: 2. The CDR3 is CASSLLAGKDTQYF. The CDR3 nucleotides read TGTGCCAGCAGTTTACTAGCGGGAAAAGATACGCAGTATTTT. Drawing the rest from reference TRBV28 and TRBJ2-3, the complete variable domain is DVKVTQSSRYLVKRTGEKVFLECVQDMDHENMFWYRQDPGLGLRLIYFSYDVKMKEKGDIPEGYSVSREKKERFSLILESASTNQTSMYLCASSLLAGKDTQYFGPGTRLTVL.

V gene TRBV20-1 combines with J gene TRBJ2-2; 7 bases align to TRBD2. The V gene end was trimmed by 3 bases and the J gene end by 0 bases; junction bases not matched to a gene: 7. This CDR3 contains 16 residues. CDR1 DFQATT and CDR2 SNEGSKA come from the germline V gene (reference sequence). The chain's CDR3 is CSARRERGANTGELFF. The CDR3, as DNA: TGCAGTGCTAGGCGGGAGAGGGGAGCGAACACCGGGGAGCTGTTTTTT.

The chain's CDR3 is CSASGTGEWVTNEKLFF. DNA of the CDR3: TGCAGTGCCTCCGGGACAGGGGAATGGGTCACTAATGAAAAACTGTTTTTT. The chain links TRBV20-1 to TRBJ1-4, with 10 bases aligning to TRBD1. Trimming removed 6 bases from V and 2 bases from J; junction bases left unmatched: 12. Germline V gene lookup returns CDR1 DFQATT and CDR2 SNEGSKA (reference sequence). The CDR3 runs 17 residues.

This rearrangement joins TRBV20-1 to TRBJ2-3, with D unresolved. Trimming removed 0 bases at V and 10 bases at J, with 14 bases between. In germline, CDR1 is DFQATT, CDR2 SNEGSKA (reference sequence). This CDR3 has 13 amino acids. CDR3 DNA: TGCAGTGCTAGAGATTGGAGCGTCAGCTCGCAGTATTTT. Protein sequence: CSARDWSVSSQYF.

The chain recombines TRBV18 with TRBJ2-1, with D perhaps TRBD1 (5 bases). This CDR3 has 15 residues. Trimming took 2 bases from V and 2 from J, leaving 10 bases between them. Germline assignment: CDR1 KGHSH and CDR2 LQKENI. CDR3 sequence reads: CASSPGAGTYNEQFF. The CDR3 coding sequence is TGTGCCAGCTCACCAGGGGCTGGGACCTACAATGAGCAGTTCTTC. Drawing the rest from reference TRBV18 and TRBJ2-1, the complete variable domain is NAGVMQNPRHLVRRRGQEARLRCSPMKGHSHVYWYRQLPEEGLKFMVYLQKENIIDESGMPKERFSAEFPKEGPSILRIQQVVRGDSAAYFCASSPGAGTYNEQFFGPGTRLTVL.

The CDR3 sequence: CSAPRGSGGQETQYF. CDR3 DNA sequence: TGCAGTGCTCCCCGCGGTAGCGGGGGTCAAGAGACCCAGTACTTC. The chain carries TRBV20-1 and TRBJ2-5, with 9 positions matching TRBD2. This CDR3 has 15 residues. Germline loops: CDR1 DFQATT, CDR2 SNEGSKA (reference sequence). V shed 5 bases, J shed 2 bases, and the junction held 9 bases outside the gene matches.

This clonotype occurred a few times. The germline gene is not matched at one end of the junction; a read error may be the cause. V and J are TRBV28 and TRBJ1-2, with no clear D. Looked up from germline, CDR1 is MDHEN and CDR2 is SYDVKM. The length of the CDR3 is 17 residues. DNA of the CDR3: TGTGCCAGTAGTTTTCCGGGTACCGCGTTAGCTAACTATGGCTACACCTTC. Its translation: CASSFPGTALANYGYTF.

The gene calls are TRBV10-3 and TRBJ2-7, with 9 bases lining up with TRBD2. Unmatched junction bases numbered 8, after V lost 4 bases and J lost 4 bases. The CDR3 loop spans 15 amino acids. Germline V CDR1 and CDR2: ENHRY, SYGVKD. CDR3 nucleotides: TGTGCCATCAGTGCCCTTAGCGGGAGCGGTTACGAGCAGTACTTC. Protein product: CAISALSGSGYEQYF.

The chain uses TRBV29-1 and TRBJ2-6; 9 bases map to TRBD1. This CDR3 region has 17 residues. The germline V gene has CDR1 SQVTM and CDR2 ANQGSEA. CDR3 in amino acids: CSAAGQGVNSGANVLTF. CDR3 DNA: TGCAGTGCGGCGGGACAGGGAGTAAACTCTGGGGCCAACGTCCTGACTTTC.

Many counts were recorded for this clonotype. The V call is TRBV10-3, the J call TRBJ2-1; D gene uncertain. Germline lookup yields CDR1 ENHRY and CDR2 SYGVKD. V gave up 3 bases and J gave up 3 bases, with 6 bases separating them. The CDR3 runs to 13 residues. The chain's CDR3 is CAISEDRYNEQFF. In DNA, the CDR3 is TGTGCCATCAGTGAAGACCGCTACAATGAGCAGTTCTTC.

There are a few counts of this clonotype. The chain joins TRBV20-1 to TRBJ1-2; no reliable D call. The V and J ends lost 0 bases and 1 base respectively, with 9 bases between them. In germline, CDR1 is DFQATT, CDR2 SNEGSKA (reference sequence). This CDR3 has 14 amino acids. The CDR3 loop is CSARDQRFNYGYTF. DNA of the CDR3: TGCAGTGCTAGAGACCAGCGTTTTAACTATGGCTACACCTTC.

This clonotype showed up just a few times. The chain employs TRBV25-1 and TRBJ2-2, with 14 bases aligning to TRBD2. This CDR3 has 16 residues. The V gene's germline CDR1 is MGHDK and CDR2 SYGVNS. V was pared by 8 bases and J by 5 bases, with 7 bases of the junction left unmatched. The CDR3 sequence: CASLGLAGAGTGELFF. DNA of the CDR3: TGTGCCAGCTTGGGACTAGCGGGAGCGGGGACCGGGGAGCTGTTTTTT.

This clonotype was counted many times. J is TRBJ1-2 and V is TRBV15, with TRBD1 as a possible D gene (5 bases). In germline, CDR1 is LNHNV, CDR2 YYDKDF (reference sequence). This CDR3 is built from 13 residues. The V gene lost 3 bases and the J gene lost 0 bases, with 5 bases spanning the gap. The CDR3 bases are TGTGCCACCAGCAGGGACACTAACTATGGCTACACCTTC. This translates into CATSRDTNYGYTF.

The chain recombines TRBV29-1 with TRBJ2-3; 8 nucleotides align to TRBD2. V lost 4 bases, J lost 5 bases, and 8 bases stayed unmatched. CDR1 is SQVTM, CDR2 ANQGSEA, per germline. The CDR3 has 14 residues. The CDR3 is CSVGSSGRGDTQYF. Here the CDR3 DNA reads TGCAGCGTTGGTTCCAGCGGGAGAGGAGATACGCAGTATTTT.

The chain uses TRBV10-3 and TRBJ1-2; 8 bases line up with TRBD1. Germline V gene data show CDR1 as ENHRY and CDR2 as SYGVKD. The V gene end was trimmed by 6 bases and the J gene end by 3 bases; junction bases not matched to a gene: 3. The CDR3 runs 13 residues. The CDR3 loop is CAIRQDRDYGYTF. CDR3 in DNA: TGTGCCATCAGACAGGACAGGGACTATGGCTACACCTTC.

This clonotype has a handful of counts. V is TRBV12-3 or TRBV12-4 and J is TRBJ2-6, with D perhaps being TRBD1 or TRBD2 (5 bases each). Trimming cost V 3 bases and J 2 bases, with 8 bases left between them. CDR3 size: 15 residues. The CDR3 coding sequence is TGTGCCAGCAGTTTTTTGGGGGCTGGGGCCAACGTCCTGACTTTC. Residues: CASSFLGAGANVLTF.